This paragraph reports one T cell receptor beta chain. The antigen remains unidentified. Germline CDR1 reads MGHRA; CDR2 reads YSYEKL. The CDR3 is made up of 13 amino acids. V dropped 0 bases and J dropped 2 bases, with 5 bases sitting between them. These data come from a study of identical twins. Whole-study findings and limits: Low generation-probability sequences were in excess among twin-shared out-of-frame alpha sequences. Insertions were fewer in abundant cord blood beta clonotypes, whereas memory repertoires showed none of this pattern.

A universal primer site arose from template switching, and cDNA bore unique molecular identifiers. TCRdb reanalysed the 5' RACE reads using MiXCR and keeps one entry per CDR3 protein. The sample records 450,000 to 600,000 distinct CDR3 sequences, 20% to 25% being singletons. These data also featured in a second study, about yellow fever vaccine responses in identical twins. That study adds: Reportedly, twins' vaccine T cell responses looked partly convergent and partly personalized.

The V and J genes are TRBV4-1 and TRBJ2-7; TRBD1 might be the D (5 bases). The sequencing input was CD4+ T cells sorted from blood. The source is a woman aged 18-29 years in good health. The CDR3 spells CASSQEGPYEQYV. CDR3 coding DNA: TGCGCCAGCAGCCAAGAGGGGCCCTACGAGCAGTACGTC.